These 27 T cell receptor beta chains share one sample of origin, sequenced in a study of vaccination and CD4 T cells after COVID-19. Cultured CD4+ T cell DNA was sequenced using the Oncomine TCR Beta short-read assay. TCRdb recomputed calls from the PCR reads with MiXCR, one row per CDR3 protein. Among 20,000 to 30,000 distinct CDR3 sequences, about three fifths were seen once, and the ten largest hold about 5%. Antigens of these TCRs are unknown. Noted treatment: approximately 11-day PBMC culture with coronavirus spike peptide pools or control peptides (ViraFEST assay). The sample was CD4+ T cells from blood, cultured in vitro. The receptors here all came from a human donor who had recovered from COVID-19.

The gene calls are TRBV2 and TRBJ2-3; D could derive from TRBD1 or TRBD2 (6 bases each). Between the trimmed V and J ends, which lost 6 bases and 3 bases, there was a span of 16 bases. The CDR3 covers 15 residues. Per the germline V gene, CDR1 is SNHLY and CDR2 is FYNNEI. In DNA form, the CDR3 reads TGTGCCAGCAGGTGGGGGGCGGGCAGGACAGATACGCAGTATTTT. This translates into CASRWGAGRTDTQYF.

The CDR3 protein is CSARDVLAGGNLETQYF. The CDR3 DNA reads TGCAGTGCTAGAGATGTGTTAGCGGGAGGAAATTTAGAGACCCAGTACTTC. This rearrangement joins TRBV20-1 to TRBJ2-5, with 10 bases aligning to TRBD2. There are 17 residues in the CDR3. Germline assignment: CDR1 DFQATT and CDR2 SNEGSKA (reference sequence). V dropped 0 bases and J dropped 4; count of bases not matched to a gene: 11.

The chain carries TRBV2 and TRBJ2-7; 8 bases agree with TRBD1. V shed 4 bases, J shed 6 bases, and the junction held 5 bases outside the gene matches. Germline CDR1 is SNHLY and CDR2 is FYNNEI. CDR3 length equals 13 residues. This CDR3 reads CASSGQGAGEQYF. The DNA of the CDR3 is TGTGCCAGCAGTGGGCAGGGGGCCGGCGAGCAGTACTTC.

The rearrangement joins TRBV2 to TRBJ1-1, with a weak D call TRBD1 (6 bases). V shed 6 bases and J shed 1 base, with 15 bases lying between them. Germline loops: CDR1 SNHLY, CDR2 FYNNEI. The CDR3 covers 15 residues. CDR3 region: CASRTTGHGNTEAFF. The CDR3 DNA is TGTGCCAGCAGAACAACGGGACACGGGAACACTGAAGCTTTCTTT.

The CDR3 nucleotides are TGCGCCAGCAGCCAAGATCTAGGGGCGAACACCATATATTTT. It specifies CASSQDLGANTIYF. The genes are TRBV4-3 and TRBJ1-3; D is possibly TRBD1 (5 bases). This CDR3 is 14 amino acids long. Per the germline V gene, CDR1 is LGHNA and CDR2 is YSLEER. V dropped 0 bases and J dropped 7 bases, with 10 bases sitting between them.

V gene TRBV7-9 combines with J gene TRBJ1-2; the D gene is possibly TRBD1 (5 bases). The germline V and J ends were trimmed by 3 bases and 6 bases, with 11 bases remaining between them. The CDR3 is 13 amino acids. The germline V gene encodes CDR1 SEHNR and CDR2 FQNEAQ (reference sequence). CDR3 sequence (DNA): TGTGCCAGCAGCTTGGAAGGGGTCCATGGCTACACCTTC. It codes for CASSLEGVHGYTF.

This clonotype was recorded a few times. This chain joins TRBV19 and TRBJ1-5; D remains ambiguous. The CDR3 has 15 amino acids. Germline-derived CDR1 and CDR2 are LNHDA and SQIVND (reference sequence). V lost 3 bases, J lost 0 bases, and 9 bases lay in between. CDR3 DNA: TGTGCCAGTAGTATTACGGAGGATAGCAATCAGCCCCAGCATTTT. Protein: CASSITEDSNQPQHF.

This chain links TRBV5-1 with TRBJ2-5; TRBD1 might be the D (5 bases). Germline V gene data show CDR1 as SGHRS and CDR2 as YFSETQ. The CDR3 runs 14 residues. Trimming stripped 4 bases from V and 7 bases from J, with 17 bases between. This chain's CDR3 is CASSKAAGPGTQYF. CDR3 coding DNA: TGCGCCAGCAGCAAGGCAGCAGGGCCTGGGACCCAGTACTTC.

V is TRBV28 and J is TRBJ2-7; D may match TRBD1 or TRBD2 (5 bases each). V was cut by 7 bases and J by 2 bases, with 15 bases left in between. Germline V gene lookup returns CDR1 MDHEN and CDR2 SYDVKM. This CDR3 spans 14 amino acids. This CDR3 is CASKSGQGPYEQYF. For the CDR3, the DNA is TGTGCCAGCAAGTCGGGGCAGGGACCCTACGAGCAGTACTTC.

The chain couples TRBV6-1 to TRBJ1-6; 7 bases match TRBD1. Germline-derived CDR1 and CDR2 are MNHNS and SASEGT. This CDR3 has 15 amino acids. V shed 5 bases, J shed 7 bases, and the junction held 8 bases outside the gene matches. As DNA, the CDR3 is TGTGCCAGCAGTAACGGACAGGCTGGGAATTCACCCCTCCACTTT. Translating gives CASSNGQAGNSPLHF.

The chain employs TRBV7-9 and TRBJ1-2; D may be TRBD1 (5 bases). The CDR3 spans 16 residues. Trimming cost V 5 bases and J 6 bases, with 22 bases left between them. The germline V gene encodes CDR1 SEHNR and CDR2 FQNEAQ (reference sequence). In DNA, the CDR3 is TGTGCCAGCAGCCCCCTCCGGGAACTGAGGGACGATGGCTACACCTTC. Protein: CASSPLRELRDDGYTF.

The CDR3 loop reads CASKVGSTDTQYF. Here the CDR3 DNA reads TGTGCCAGCAAGGTGGGAAGCACAGATACGCAGTATTTT. The chain has TRBV25-1 and TRBJ2-3; D unclear. Germline CDR1 MGHDK, CDR2 SYGVNS. There are 13 residues in the CDR3. V dropped 7 bases and J dropped 0 bases, with 8 bases sitting between them.

This CDR3 is CASIMTGFPEAFF. In nucleotides, the CDR3 is TGTGCCAGCATTATGACAGGTTTCCCTGAAGCTTTCTTT. The chain couples TRBV25-1 to TRBJ1-1; TRBD1 might be the D (6 bases). The V and J ends lost 7 bases and 6 bases respectively, with 15 bases between them. Germline lookup yields CDR1 MGHDK and CDR2 SYGVNS. The CDR3 consists of 13 residues.

The rearrangement uses TRBV6-5 and TRBJ1-2, with 7 bases matching TRBD1. Per the germline V gene, CDR1 is MNHEY and CDR2 is SVGAGI. The trim removed 2 bases at V and 2 bases at J, leaving 5 bases unmatched. CDR3 length: 15 amino acids. CDR3 residues: CASSYLQGGNYGYTF. The CDR3 nucleotides are TGTGCCAGCAGTTACCTTCAGGGGGGAAACTATGGCTACACCTTC.

In its sample, this clonotype was seen a few times. Compared with germline, one end of the junction differs, possibly owing to a read error. The chain links TRBV7-2 to TRBJ2-1; no clear D gene. CDR1 is SGHTA, CDR2 FQGNSA, per germline. The CDR3 loop spans 12 amino acids. CDR3 sequence: CASSLARPEPFF. CDR3 sequence (DNA): TGTGCCAGCAGCTTAGCTAGGCCTGAGCCGTTCTTC. The entire variable domain, with the rest obtained from reference TRBV7-2 and TRBJ2-1, is as follows: GAGVSQSPSNKVTEKGKDVELRCDPISGHTALYWYRQSLGQGLEFLIYFQGNSAPDKSGLPSDRFSAERTGGSVSTLTIQRTQQEDSAVYLCASSLARPEPFFGPGTRLTVL.

This rearrangement joins TRBV6-5 to TRBJ1-2; D not resolved. The length of the CDR3 is 14 residues. CDR1 is MNHEY, CDR2 SVGAGI, per germline. V was clipped by 2 bases and J by 1 base, with 8 bases between them. This CDR3 is CASSYDYHNYGYTF. Written as DNA, the CDR3 is TGTGCCAGCAGTTACGATTATCATAACTATGGCTACACCTTC.

The rearrangement uses TRBV19 and TRBJ1-1; the D gene is possibly TRBD1 (6 bases). The CDR3 sequence is 14 residues long. Between the trimmed V and J ends, which lost 3 bases and 6 bases, there was a span of 14 bases. Germline CDR1 is LNHDA and CDR2 is SQIVND (reference sequence). The CDR3 spells CASSMTRTAPEAFF. The CDR3 DNA is TGTGCCAGTAGTATGACCCGGACAGCCCCTGAAGCTTTCTTT.

The chain combines TRBV6-1 with TRBJ2-7; 10 nucleotides line up with TRBD2. Germline lookup yields CDR1 MNHNS and CDR2 SASEGT. The CDR3 runs 14 residues. The V segment lost 6 bases and the J segment 2 bases; nucleotides outside the gene matches: 4. DNA of the CDR3: TGTGCCAGCAGCCGCCTAGCGGGAGCCTACGAGCAGTACTTC. Its translation: CASSRLAGAYEQYF.

This clonotype was observed once. The genes are TRBV6-1 and TRBJ2-7, with D maybe TRBD2 (6 bases). Trimming took off 6 bases at V and 4 bases at J, with 22 bases between the two ends. Germline CDR1 is MNHNS and CDR2 is SASEGT. The CDR3 has 16 residues. CDR3 DNA: TGTGCCAGCAGAAATACCGAGATCCGGGGGAAGTACGAGCAGTACTTC. Protein sequence: CASRNTEIRGKYEQYF.

This chain uses TRBV7-3 with TRBJ2-5, with TRBD2 matching 11 bases. The V gene end was trimmed by 5 bases and the J gene end by 5 bases; junction bases not matched to a gene: 4. Germline V lookup: CDR1 SGHTA, CDR2 FQGTGA. CDR3 size: 14 residues. In DNA form, the CDR3 reads TGTGCCAGCAGCCTAGCGGGGGGCAGGGAGACCCAGTACTTC. Encoded protein: CASSLAGGRETQYF.

V gene TRBV20-1 combines with J gene TRBJ2-1, with unresolved D. The CDR3 sequence is 15 residues long. The V and J ends lost 3 bases and 2 bases respectively, with 14 bases between them. CDR1 is DFQATT and CDR2 is SNEGSKA in the germline V gene (reference sequence). CDR3 protein: CSARDQALAYNEQFF. The CDR3, as DNA: TGCAGTGCTAGGGATCAGGCTCTGGCCTACAATGAGCAGTTCTTC.

The chain joins TRBV19 to TRBJ2-4, with 7 bases identical to TRBD2. V dropped 3 bases and J dropped 12; count of bases not matched to a gene: 17. The CDR3 runs to 16 residues. Germline V gene lookup returns CDR1 LNHDA and CDR2 SQIVND (reference sequence). The CDR3 DNA sequence: TGTGCCAGTAGTATTGCGGGAGTAACTCTGGCGGTAACTCAGTACTTC. Translating it yields CASSIAGVTLAVTQYF.

The chain joins TRBV27 to TRBJ2-5; 11 nucleotides line up with TRBD2. The J segment lost 1 base and the V segment lost 2 bases, leaving 6 bases of the junction unmatched. Germline CDR1 reads MNHEY; CDR2 reads SMNVEV (reference sequence). There are 17 residues in the CDR3. CDR3 nucleotides: TGTGCCAGCAGTTTACTAAAGACTAGCGGGACCCAAGAGACCCAGTACTTC. This translates into CASSLLKTSGTQETQYF.

The chain couples TRBV20-1 to TRBJ2-7; TRBD1 agrees at 12 bases. Trimming cost V 6 bases and J 3 bases; bases outside gene matches: 9. The germline V gene encodes CDR1 DFQATT and CDR2 SNEGSKA (reference sequence). The CDR3 contains 15 residues. The CDR3 loop is CSAYAGQGAYYEQYF. CDR3 in DNA: TGCAGTGCGTACGCGGGACAGGGGGCATACTACGAGCAGTACTTC.

The rearrangement joins TRBV7-2 to TRBJ1-1; D is uncertain. CDR1 and CDR2 from the germline V gene are SGHTA and FQGNSA. V dropped 6 bases and J dropped 6 bases, with 8 bases sitting between them. The CDR3 sequence is 11 residues long. CDR3 sequence: CASRLGPEAFF. Written as DNA, the CDR3 is TGTGCCAGCAGACTCGGGCCTGAAGCTTTCTTT.

This clonotype was recorded only once. This chain links TRBV9 with TRBJ2-5, with TRBD2 matching 9 bases. Trimming took 4 bases from V and 3 from J; bases not matched to a gene: 10. CDR1 SGDLS and CDR2 YYNGEE come from the germline V gene. The CDR3 is 16 amino acids. CDR3 DNA: TGTGCCAGCAGCCTCGGGGGCGGGAGGGCCGAAGAGACCCAGTACTTC. As protein: CASSLGGGRAEETQYF. Supplemented by reference TRBV9 and TRBJ2-5, the full variable domain reads DSGVTQTPKHLITATGQRVTLRCSPRSGDLSVYWYQQSLDQGLQFLIQYYNGEERAKGNILERFSAQQFPDLHSELNLSSLELGDSALYFCASSLGGGRAEETQYFGPGTRLLVL.

This clonotype has a handful of counts. The CDR3 is CSARWGGSNQPQHF. Written as DNA, the CDR3 is TGCAGTGCTAGATGGGGGGGCAGCAATCAGCCCCAGCATTTT. V gene TRBV20-1 combines with J gene TRBJ1-5; perhaps TRBD1 as D (6 bases). Per the germline V gene, CDR1 is DFQATT and CDR2 is SNEGSKA (reference sequence). The ends were cut back, 2 bases at V and 1 base at J, with 9 bases in the middle. The CDR3 runs 14 residues.